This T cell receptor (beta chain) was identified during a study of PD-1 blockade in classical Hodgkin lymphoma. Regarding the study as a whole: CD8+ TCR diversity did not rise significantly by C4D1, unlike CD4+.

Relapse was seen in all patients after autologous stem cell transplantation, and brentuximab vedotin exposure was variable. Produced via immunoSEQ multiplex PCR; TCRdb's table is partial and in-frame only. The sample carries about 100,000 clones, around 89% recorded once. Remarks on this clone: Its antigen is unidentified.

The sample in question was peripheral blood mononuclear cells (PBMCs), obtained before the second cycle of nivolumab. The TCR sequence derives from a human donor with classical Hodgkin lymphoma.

The CDR3 loop is CAWINSGDSYNEQFF. Written as DNA, the CDR3 is TGTGCCTGGATCAATAGCGGGGACTCCTACAATGAGCAGTTCTTC. This chain joins TRBV30 and TRBJ2-1; 8 bases align to TRBD2. The CDR3 has 15 amino acids. The germline gives CDR1 GTSNPN, CDR2 SVGIG (reference sequence). The V gene end was trimmed by 4 bases and the J gene end by 0 bases; junction bases not matched to a gene: 5.